This TCR beta chain was retrieved from a study of high-grade serous ovarian cancer treatment subgroups (dated by TCRdb to about 2021). In the study overall: A mean of about 14,000 reads and fewer than 8,500 unique TCR beta rearrangements per sample was generated by sequencing. Under a laparoscopic triage algorithm, patients with high-grade serous ovarian cancer were grouped by complete gross resection or by neoadjuvant chemotherapy response, and the study profiled the TCR beta repertoires of these patients. The roughly 30-patient cohort included 10 patients with no residual disease after primary surgery (R0), 10 excellent NACT responders, and 10 poor NACT responders. In total there were around 99 samples, since every patient provided one primary tumor sample and two metastatic tumor samples. Broad study findings and their caveats: Neoantigen level correlated positively with TCR clonal relatedness, and copy number variation and mutation load from whole-genome sequencing showed a positive trend with TCR clonal relatedness. Spatial information was not captured by bulk tumor TCR sequencing, so insight into HGSC tumor complexity and diversity was limited. Repertoire similarity between tumors from the same patient ranged from about 0.1 to 0.8, while tumors from different patients showed almost no similarity. TCR repertoire analyses focused on CDR3; CDR1 and CDR2 were not analyzed.

Tumor samples were collected prior to definitive surgery or chemotherapy. The MD Anderson Biospecimen Extraction Resource handled genomic DNA extraction, while the MD Anderson Cancer Genomics Laboratory carried out the TCR sequencing. The approximately 90 tumor samples underwent high-throughput TCR profiling with ImmunoSEQ. Concerning the study's data processing: Richness (unique productive sequences), clonality, evenness and relatedness were included as repertoire diversity metrics, and similarity between samples was assessed with the Bhattacharyya coefficient. Conclusions stayed consistent in a sensitivity analysis that left out TCRs with fewer than two reads. TCRdb took this table from immuneACCESS and kept in-frame rearrangements with V and J called. Such tables lack part of the clones; where checked against another copy, unresolved V genes explain under half of the gap, and the rest is unexplained. Clone size and V and J calls were adopted from that table, with D and trimming inferred from the DNA. In all, the sample holds about 6,600 clones, and about four fifths of those were seen once. Under 8.5% of the sample lies in the top ten.

A note on this clone: Its antigen target is currently unknown. No base-level quality is on record; no much larger clone is a single base apart.

Sequences SGHRS (CDR1) and YFSETQ (CDR2) are obtained from the germline V gene. V ends up 0 bases short and J 8 bases short, with an unmatched junction base count of 5. From cysteine to phenylalanine, the CDR3 is 14 amino acids long. The sequence is cut down to CDR3 DNA, 42 bases in frame from base 1. The sample taken for sequencing was tumor tissue. This receptor chain uses TRBV5-1 and TRBJ1-2, and TRBD1 matches 9 of the central bases. This TCR was sampled from a human donor with high-grade serous ovarian cancer. The DNA is TGCGCCAGCAGCTTGGGGGACAGGGAGGCCGGCTACACCTTC. It codes for CASSLGDREAGYTF.